Listed below are T cell receptor beta chains from one sample, sequenced in a study of blood T cells in healthy people across ages. MiXCR, run by TCRdb on the 5' RACE reads, gives a single entry per CDR3 protein. This sample has roughly 800,000 distinct CDR3 sequences; 55% to 70% occur once, and the top ten carry roughly 22%. The specimen sequenced was blood. These TCRs come from a man younger than 40 in good health. Each CDR3 is given with its conserved first and last residue. Each record gives: D gene, J gene, V gene, clone size, CDR3 DNA, CDR3 protein. A D gene is named only where the DNA matches it firmly. Clone size appears in some rows only: once, few, many, or a class for an expanded clone.

>.|TRBJ2-7|TRBV6-1|.
TGTGCCAGCGGTGGCCCGATAGCCGACGAGCAGTACTTC
CASGGPIADEQYF
>.|TRBJ2-7|TRBV6-5|.
TGTGCCAGCAGTTACTCGACCCAGGTTGCCCACGAGCAGTACTTC
CASSYSTQVAHEQYF
>.|TRBJ1-2|TRBV7-9|few
TGTGCCAGCAGCTTAGAACTGAGCTATGGCTACACCTTC
CASSLELSYGYTF
>.|TRBJ2-1|TRBV7-7|.
TGTGCTAGCAGCTTAACTTCATACCCCTACAATGAGCAGTTCTTC
CASSLTSYPYNEQFF
>.|TRBJ2-7|TRBV20-1|.
TGCAGTGCTGAGGGGGGGACAGCATCGAAGAGCTCCTACAATGAGCAGTACTTC
CSAEGGTASKSSYNEQYF
>.|TRBJ2-7|TRBV7-8|once
TGTGCCAGCAGCTTGCAGGGCGACTCCTACAATGAGCAGTACTTC
CASSLQGDSYNEQYF
>.|TRBJ1-6|TRBV7-2|.
TGTGCCAGCAGCGACATTTTGGGTTCACCCCTCCACTTT
CASSDILGSPLHF
>.|TRBJ2-5|TRBV7-9|few
TGTGCCAGCAGCTTAGAAGCCTTGCGGGAGACCCAGTACTTC
CASSLEALRETQYF
>TRBD2|TRBJ2-3|TRBV12-3/TRBV12-4|many
TGTGCCAGCAGCTCTTTCGGGACTAGCGGGGGACTTAGCACAGATACGCAGTATTTT
CASSSFGTSGGLSTDTQYF
>TRBD1|TRBJ1-2|TRBV29-1|.
TGCAGCGCGTCCATACAGGGGGCGTACGGCTACACCTTC
CSASIQGAYGYTF
>TRBD1|TRBJ1-2|TRBV7-2|.
TGTGCCAGCAGCTTAGCTTTGGGACAGGCCACCCTCTATGGCTACACCTTC
CASSLALGQATLYGYTF
>.|TRBJ2-5|TRBV20-1|.
TGCAGTGCTCGAGGAGCGGGCGGAGAGACCCAGTACTTC
CSARGAGGETQYF
>.|TRBJ2-1|TRBV3-1|.
TGTGCCAGCAGCCAGCCTAGCCTTAGCTCCTACAATGAGCAGTTCTTC
CASSQPSLSSYNEQFF
>.|TRBJ2-7|TRBV2|.
TGTGCCAGCAGTGAAGCGCCGGGACGGATCTACGAGCAGTACTTC
CASSEAPGRIYEQYF
>TRBD2|TRBJ2-3|TRBV29-1|.
TGCAGCGTTGTAACTAGCGGGGTGAATACGCAGTATTTT
CSVVTSGVNTQYF
>.|TRBJ2-3|TRBV7-2|.
TGTGCCAGCAGCGTCCACTCGGCGCAGTATTTT
CASSVHSAQYF
>TRBD2|TRBJ2-3|TRBV20-1|.
TGCAGTGCTAGCCCGGGGGGGGGCACAGATACGCAGTATTTT
CSASPGGGTDTQYF